This T cell receptor beta chain stems from a study of PD-L1 blockade in urothelial cancer. Turning to the study itself: When patients started atezolizumab in 2014, it was given at 1,200 mg intravenously every 3 weeks. Specimens of blood held a median count of roughly 130,000 T cells. The researchers analyzed blood 3 weeks (second dose) and 6 weeks after treatment start.

Per patient, between 1 and 8 samples were collected at pretreatment and on-treatment time points. J lost 5 bases, V lost 4 bases, and 5 bases had no gene match. The CDR3 loop spans 15 amino acids. CDR1 is SGHRS and CDR2 is YFSETQ in the germline V gene. Clones were read by immunoSEQ multiplex PCR, and TCRdb kept only the in-frame ones, dropping some. The data show about 110,000 clones, with approximately 85% seen just once and 2% to 3% held by the top ten. V and J are TRBV5-1 and TRBJ1-5, with 11 bases that match TRBD1. The source is a man over 45 with urothelial cancer. Sequences were derived from PBMCs, sampled around atezolizumab (anti-PD-L1) treatment. The CDR3 reads CASSPGQGVHQPQHF. The CDR3 DNA reads as TGCGCCAGCAGCCCGGGACAGGGGGTACATCAGCCCCAGCATTTT.